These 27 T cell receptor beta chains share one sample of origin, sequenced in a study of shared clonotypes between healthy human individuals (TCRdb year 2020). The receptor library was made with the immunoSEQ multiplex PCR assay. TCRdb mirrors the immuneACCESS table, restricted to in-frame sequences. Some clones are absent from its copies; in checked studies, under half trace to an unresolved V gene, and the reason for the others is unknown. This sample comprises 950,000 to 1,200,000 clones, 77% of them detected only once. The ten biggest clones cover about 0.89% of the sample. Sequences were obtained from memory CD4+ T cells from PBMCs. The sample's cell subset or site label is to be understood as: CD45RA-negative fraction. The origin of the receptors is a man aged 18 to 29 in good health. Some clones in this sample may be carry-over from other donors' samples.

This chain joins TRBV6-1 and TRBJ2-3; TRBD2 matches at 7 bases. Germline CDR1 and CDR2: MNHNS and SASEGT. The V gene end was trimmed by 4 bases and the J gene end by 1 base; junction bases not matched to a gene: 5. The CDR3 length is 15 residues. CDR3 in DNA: TGTGCCAGCAGTGTAGAAACTAGCGGCACAGATACGCAGTATTTT. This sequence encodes CASSVETSGTDTQYF.

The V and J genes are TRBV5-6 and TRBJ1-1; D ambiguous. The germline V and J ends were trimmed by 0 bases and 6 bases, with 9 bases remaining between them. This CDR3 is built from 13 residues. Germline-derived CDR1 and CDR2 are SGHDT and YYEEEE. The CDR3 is CASSLEHFAEAFF. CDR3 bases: TGTGCCAGCAGCTTGGAACATTTCGCTGAAGCTTTCTTT.

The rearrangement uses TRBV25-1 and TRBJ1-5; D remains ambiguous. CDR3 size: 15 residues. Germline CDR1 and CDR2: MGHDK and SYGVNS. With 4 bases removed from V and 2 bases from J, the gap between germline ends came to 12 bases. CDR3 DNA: TGTGCCAGCAGTGCCACGACCCCAGGCAATCAGCCCCAGCATTTT. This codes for CASSATTPGNQPQHF.

The chain's CDR3 is CASPCRQPQHF. CDR3 bases: TGTGCCAGCCCCTGCCGGCAGCCCCAGCATTTT. This chain connects TRBV13 to TRBJ1-5; D is uncertain. V shed 8 bases and J shed 7 bases, with 9 bases lying between them. CDR3 length equals 11 residues. Germline CDR1 is PRHDT and CDR2 is FYEKMQ (reference sequence).

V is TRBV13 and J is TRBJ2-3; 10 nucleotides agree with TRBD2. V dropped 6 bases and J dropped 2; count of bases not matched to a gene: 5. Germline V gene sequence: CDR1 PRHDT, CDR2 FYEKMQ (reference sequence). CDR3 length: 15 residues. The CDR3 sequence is CASRDSGRYTDTQYF. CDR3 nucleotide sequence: TGTGCCAGCAGAGATAGCGGGAGGTACACAGATACGCAGTATTTT.

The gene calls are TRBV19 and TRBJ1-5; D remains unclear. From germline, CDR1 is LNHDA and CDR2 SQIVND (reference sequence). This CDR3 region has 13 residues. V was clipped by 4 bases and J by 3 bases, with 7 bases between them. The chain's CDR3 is CASSTGDNQPQHF. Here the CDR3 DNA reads TGTGCCAGTAGTACTGGGGACAATCAGCCCCAGCATTTT.

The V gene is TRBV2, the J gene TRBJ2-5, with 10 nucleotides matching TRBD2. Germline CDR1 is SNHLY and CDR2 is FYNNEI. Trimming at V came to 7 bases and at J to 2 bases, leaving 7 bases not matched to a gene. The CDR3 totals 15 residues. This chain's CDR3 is CASTLLAGKQETQYF. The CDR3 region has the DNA TGTGCCAGCACTTTACTAGCGGGAAAGCAAGAGACCCAGTACTTC. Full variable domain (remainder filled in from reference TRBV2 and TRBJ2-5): EPEVTQTPSHQVTQMGQEVILRCVPISNHLYFYWYRQILGQKVEFLVSFYNNEISEKSEIFDDQFSVERPDGSNFTLKIRSTKLEDSAMYFCASTLLAGKQETQYFGPGTRLLVL.

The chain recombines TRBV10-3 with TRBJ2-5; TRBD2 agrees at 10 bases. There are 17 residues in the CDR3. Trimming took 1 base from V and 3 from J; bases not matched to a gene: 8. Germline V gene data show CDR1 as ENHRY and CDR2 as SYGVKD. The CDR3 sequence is CAISELIAGGSKETQYF. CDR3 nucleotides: TGTGCCATCAGTGAGTTAATAGCGGGAGGTTCTAAAGAGACCCAGTACTTC.

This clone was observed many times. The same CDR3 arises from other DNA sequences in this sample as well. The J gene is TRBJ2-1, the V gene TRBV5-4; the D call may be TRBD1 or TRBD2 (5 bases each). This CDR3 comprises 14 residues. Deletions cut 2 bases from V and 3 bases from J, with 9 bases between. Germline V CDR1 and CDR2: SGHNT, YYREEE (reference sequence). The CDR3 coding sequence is TGTGCCAGCAGCTTAGGGGACCGCTACAATGAGCAGTTCTTC. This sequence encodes CASSLGDRYNEQFF.

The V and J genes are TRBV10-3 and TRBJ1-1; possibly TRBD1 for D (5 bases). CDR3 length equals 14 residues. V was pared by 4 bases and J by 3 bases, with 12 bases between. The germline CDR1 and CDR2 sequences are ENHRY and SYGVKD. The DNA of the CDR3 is TGTGCCATCAGTGGGTGGAGCAGGGACACTGAAGCTTTCTTT. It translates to CAISGWSRDTEAFF.

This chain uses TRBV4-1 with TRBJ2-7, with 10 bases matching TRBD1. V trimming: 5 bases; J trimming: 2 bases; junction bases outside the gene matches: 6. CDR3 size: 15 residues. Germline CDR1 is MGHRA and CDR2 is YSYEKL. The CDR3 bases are TGCGCCAGCAGCGAAACCGGGACAGGGGCCTACGAGCAGTACTTC. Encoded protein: CASSETGTGAYEQYF.

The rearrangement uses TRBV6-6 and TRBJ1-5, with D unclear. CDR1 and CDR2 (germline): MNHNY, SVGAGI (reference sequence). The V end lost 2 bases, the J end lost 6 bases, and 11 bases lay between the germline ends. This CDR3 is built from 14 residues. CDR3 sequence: CASSYIDSGQPQHF. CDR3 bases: TGTGCCAGCAGTTACATCGATTCGGGTCAGCCCCAGCATTTT.

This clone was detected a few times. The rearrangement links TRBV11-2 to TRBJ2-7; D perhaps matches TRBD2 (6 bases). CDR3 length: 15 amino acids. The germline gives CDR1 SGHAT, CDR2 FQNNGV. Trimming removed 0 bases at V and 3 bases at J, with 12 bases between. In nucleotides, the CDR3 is TGTGCCAGCAGCTTAGATCCCGGGACTGGCTACGAGCAGTACTTC. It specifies CASSLDPGTGYEQYF.

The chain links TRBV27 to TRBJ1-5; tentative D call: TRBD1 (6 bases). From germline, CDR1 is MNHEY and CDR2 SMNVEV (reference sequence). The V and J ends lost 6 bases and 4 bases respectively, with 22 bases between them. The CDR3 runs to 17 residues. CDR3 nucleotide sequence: TGTGCCAGCAGGGTAAGGTTCGGGGGCTTAGAGAATCAGCCCCAGCATTTT. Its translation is CASRVRFGGLENQPQHF.

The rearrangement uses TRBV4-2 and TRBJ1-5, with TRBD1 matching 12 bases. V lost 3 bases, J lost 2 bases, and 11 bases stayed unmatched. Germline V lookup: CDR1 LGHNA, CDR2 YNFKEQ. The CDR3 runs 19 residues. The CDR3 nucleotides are TGTGCCAGCAGCCAGGGACCGGGACAGGGGGCTGAAGGCAATCAGCCCCAGCATTTT. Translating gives CASSQGPGQGAEGNQPQHF.

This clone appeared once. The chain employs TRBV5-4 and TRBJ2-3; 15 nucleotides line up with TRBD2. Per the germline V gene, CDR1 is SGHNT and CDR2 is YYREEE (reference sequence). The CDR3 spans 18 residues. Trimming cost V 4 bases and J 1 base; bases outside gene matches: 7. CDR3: CASSNGLAGGFGTDTQYF. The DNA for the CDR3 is TGTGCCAGCAGCAACGGACTAGCGGGAGGGTTTGGCACAGATACGCAGTATTTT.

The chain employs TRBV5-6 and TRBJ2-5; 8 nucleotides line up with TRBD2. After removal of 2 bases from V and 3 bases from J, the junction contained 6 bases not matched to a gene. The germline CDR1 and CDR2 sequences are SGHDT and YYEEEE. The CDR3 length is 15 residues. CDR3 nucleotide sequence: TGTGCCAGCAGCTTTCTAGCGGGTATCAAAGAGACCCAGTACTTC. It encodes CASSFLAGIKETQYF.

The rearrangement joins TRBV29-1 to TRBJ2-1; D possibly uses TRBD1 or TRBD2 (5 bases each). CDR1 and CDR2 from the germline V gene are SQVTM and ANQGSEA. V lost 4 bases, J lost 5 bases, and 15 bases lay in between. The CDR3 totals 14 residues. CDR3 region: CSVGGRAGHNEQFF. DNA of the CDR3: TGCAGCGTTGGGGGCAGGGCGGGCCACAATGAGCAGTTCTTC.

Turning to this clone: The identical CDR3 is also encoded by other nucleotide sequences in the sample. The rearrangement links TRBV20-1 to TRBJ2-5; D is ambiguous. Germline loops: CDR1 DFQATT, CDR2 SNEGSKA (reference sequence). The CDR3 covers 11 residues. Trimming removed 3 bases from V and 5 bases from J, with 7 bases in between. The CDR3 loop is CSASARETQYF. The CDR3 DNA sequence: TGCAGTGCTAGTGCGCGGGAGACCCAGTACTTC.

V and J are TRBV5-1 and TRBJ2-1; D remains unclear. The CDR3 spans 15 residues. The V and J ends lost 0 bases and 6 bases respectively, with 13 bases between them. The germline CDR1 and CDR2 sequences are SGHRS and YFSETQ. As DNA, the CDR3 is TGCGCCAGCAGCTTGGGCAGCTTACTAACCAATGAGCAGTTCTTC. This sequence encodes CASSLGSLLTNEQFF.

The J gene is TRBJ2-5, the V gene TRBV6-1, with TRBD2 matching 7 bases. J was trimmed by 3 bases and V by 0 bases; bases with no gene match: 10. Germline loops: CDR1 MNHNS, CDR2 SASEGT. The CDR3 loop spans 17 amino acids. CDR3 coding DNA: TGTGCCAGCAGTGAAGCGCTTCGGGGGGTGGGGAAAGAGACCCAGTACTTC. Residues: CASSEALRGVGKETQYF.

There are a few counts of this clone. In DNA, the CDR3 is TGTGCCAGCAGGCAGCGGACCGGGGAGCTGTTTTTT. Protein: CASRQRTGELFF. This chain connects TRBV4-2 to TRBJ2-2; a possible D gene is TRBD2 (5 bases). The CDR3 contains 12 residues. V gave up 6 bases and J gave up 5 bases, with 7 bases separating them. Germline V gene lookup returns CDR1 LGHNA and CDR2 YNFKEQ.

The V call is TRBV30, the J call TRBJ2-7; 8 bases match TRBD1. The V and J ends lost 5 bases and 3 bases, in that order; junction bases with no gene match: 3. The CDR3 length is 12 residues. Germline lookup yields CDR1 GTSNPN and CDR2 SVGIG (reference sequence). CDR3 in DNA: TGTGCCTGGCGACAGGGGCACTACGAGCAGTACTTC. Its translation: CAWRQGHYEQYF.

CDR3 nucleotides: TGTGCCAGCAAGGCGGAGCCCCAGCATTTT. Encoded protein: CASKAEPQHF. This chain connects TRBV28 to TRBJ1-5; D gene uncertain. Trimming left V 7 bases short and J 8 bases short, with 6 bases between. The CDR3 is made up of 10 amino acids. The germline V gene encodes CDR1 MDHEN and CDR2 SYDVKM.

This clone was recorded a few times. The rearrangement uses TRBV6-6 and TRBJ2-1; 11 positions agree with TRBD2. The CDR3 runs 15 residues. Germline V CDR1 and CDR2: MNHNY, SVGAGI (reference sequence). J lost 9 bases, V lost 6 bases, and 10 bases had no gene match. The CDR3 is CASRRQTSGIPEQFF. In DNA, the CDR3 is TGTGCCAGCAGAAGACAGACTAGCGGGATCCCTGAGCAGTTCTTC.

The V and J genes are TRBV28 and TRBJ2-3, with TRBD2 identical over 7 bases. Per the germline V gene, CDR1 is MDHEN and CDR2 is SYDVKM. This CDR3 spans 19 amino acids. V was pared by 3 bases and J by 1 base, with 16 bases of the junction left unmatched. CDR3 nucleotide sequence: TGTGCCAGCAGTTTTGCAGTTACCGGGACTACCCCTGGCACAGATACGCAGTATTTT. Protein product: CASSFAVTGTTPGTDTQYF.

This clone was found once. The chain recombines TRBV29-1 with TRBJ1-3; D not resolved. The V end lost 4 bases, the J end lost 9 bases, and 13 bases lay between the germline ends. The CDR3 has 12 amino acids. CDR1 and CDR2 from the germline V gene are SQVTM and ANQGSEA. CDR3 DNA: TGCAGCGTTGCGTTACAGACCTCCACCATATATTTT. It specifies CSVALQTSTIYF.